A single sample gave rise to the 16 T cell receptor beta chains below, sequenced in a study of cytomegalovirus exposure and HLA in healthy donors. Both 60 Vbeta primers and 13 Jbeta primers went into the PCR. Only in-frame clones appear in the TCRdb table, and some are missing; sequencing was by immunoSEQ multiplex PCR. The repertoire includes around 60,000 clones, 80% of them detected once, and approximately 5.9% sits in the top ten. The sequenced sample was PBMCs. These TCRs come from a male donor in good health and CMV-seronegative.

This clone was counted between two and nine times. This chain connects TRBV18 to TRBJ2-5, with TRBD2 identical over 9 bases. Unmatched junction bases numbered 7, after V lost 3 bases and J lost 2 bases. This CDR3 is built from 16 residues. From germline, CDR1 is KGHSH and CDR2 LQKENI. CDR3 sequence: CASSPRGLATQETQYF. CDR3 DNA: TGTGCCAGCTCACCCCGAGGACTAGCGACTCAAGAGACCCAGTACTTC.

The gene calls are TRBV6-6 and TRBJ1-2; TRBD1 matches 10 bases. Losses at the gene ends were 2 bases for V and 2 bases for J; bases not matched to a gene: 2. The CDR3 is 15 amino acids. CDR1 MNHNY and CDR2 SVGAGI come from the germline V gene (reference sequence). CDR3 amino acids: CASSYTTGGNYGYTF. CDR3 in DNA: TGTGCCAGCAGTTACACGACAGGGGGCAACTATGGCTACACCTTC.

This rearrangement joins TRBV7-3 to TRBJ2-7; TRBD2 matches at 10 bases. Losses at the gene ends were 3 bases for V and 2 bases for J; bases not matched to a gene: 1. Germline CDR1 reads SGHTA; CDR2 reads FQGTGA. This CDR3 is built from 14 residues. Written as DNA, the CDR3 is TGTGCCAGCAGCTTTAGCGGGGGGCCCTACGAGCAGTACTTC. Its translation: CASSFSGGPYEQYF.

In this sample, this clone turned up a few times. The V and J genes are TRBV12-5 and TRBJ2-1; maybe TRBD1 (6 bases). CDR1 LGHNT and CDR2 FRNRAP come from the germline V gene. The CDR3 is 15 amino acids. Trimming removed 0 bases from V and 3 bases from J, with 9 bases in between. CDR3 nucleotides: TGTGCTAGTGGTTTGGTAAGGGGGATCTACAATGAGCAGTTCTTC. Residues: CASGLVRGIYNEQFF.

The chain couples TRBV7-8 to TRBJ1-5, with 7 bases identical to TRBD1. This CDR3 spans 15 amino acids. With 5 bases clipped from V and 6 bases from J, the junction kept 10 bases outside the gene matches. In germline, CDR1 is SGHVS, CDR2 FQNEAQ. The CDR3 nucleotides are TGTGCCAGCAGCCGAATCGACAGGGTTGGTCAGCCCCAGCATTTT. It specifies CASSRIDRVGQPQHF. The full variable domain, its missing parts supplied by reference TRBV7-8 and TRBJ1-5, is GAGVSQSPRYKVAKRGQDVALRCDPISGHVSLFWYQQALGQGPEFLTYFQNEAQLDKSGLPSDRFFAERPEGSVSTLKIQRTQQEDSAVYLCASSRIDRVGQPQHFGDGTRLSIL.

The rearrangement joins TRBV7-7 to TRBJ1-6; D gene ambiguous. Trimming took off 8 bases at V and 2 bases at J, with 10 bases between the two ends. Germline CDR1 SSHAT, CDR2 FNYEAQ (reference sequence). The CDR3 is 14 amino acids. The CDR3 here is CASDGIAYNSPLHF. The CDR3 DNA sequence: TGTGCCAGCGACGGGATCGCCTATAATTCACCCCTCCACTTT.

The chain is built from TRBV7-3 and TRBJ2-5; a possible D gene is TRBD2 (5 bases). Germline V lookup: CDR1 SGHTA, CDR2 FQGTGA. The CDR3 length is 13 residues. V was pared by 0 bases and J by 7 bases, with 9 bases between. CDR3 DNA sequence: TGTGCCAGCAGCTTAACCGGCGAGGGGACCCAGTACTTC. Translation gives CASSLTGEGTQYF.

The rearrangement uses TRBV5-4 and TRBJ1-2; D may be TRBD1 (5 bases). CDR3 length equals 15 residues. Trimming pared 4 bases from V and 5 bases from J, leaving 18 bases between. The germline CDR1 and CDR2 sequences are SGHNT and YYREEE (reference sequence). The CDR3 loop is CASSPIGQGQYGYTF. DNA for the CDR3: TGTGCCAGCAGCCCCATCGGGCAGGGCCAATATGGCTACACCTTC.

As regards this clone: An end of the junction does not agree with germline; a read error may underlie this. CDR3 coding DNA: TGTTCCAGCAGCTTAGCGGCGGGGGCGGCCTACGAGCAGTACTTC. Translated: CSSSLAAGAAYEQYF. This chain joins TRBV7-9 and TRBJ2-7; TRBD2 might be the D (7 bases). This CDR3 contains 15 residues. Germline V gives CDR1 SEHNR, CDR2 FQNEAQ (reference sequence).

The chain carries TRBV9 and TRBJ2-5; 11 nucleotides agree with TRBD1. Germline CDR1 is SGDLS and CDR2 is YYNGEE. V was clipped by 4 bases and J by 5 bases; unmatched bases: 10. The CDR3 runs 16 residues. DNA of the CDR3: TGTGCCAGCAGCCCATGGACAGGGGGCGCTGGGGAGACCCAGTACTTC. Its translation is CASSPWTGGAGETQYF.

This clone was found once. Here the CDR3 reads CASSQVGGSYEQYF. The CDR3 bases are TGCGCCAGCAGCCAAGTCGGCGGGAGCTACGAGCAGTACTTC. This chain links TRBV4-3 with TRBJ2-5; TRBD2 matches at 7 bases. The end of the DNA fits TRBJ2-7 better, so the J call may be wrong. The germline V gene has CDR1 LGHNA and CDR2 YSLEER. This CDR3 comprises 14 residues.

CDR3 DNA sequence: TGTGCCAGCAGCCCCCGGTCGGGGGACTCCTACGAGCAGTACTTC. As protein: CASSPRSGDSYEQYF. The J gene is TRBJ2-7, the V gene TRBV5-6; the D gene is possibly TRBD2 (6 bases). The V gene lost 4 bases and the J gene lost 0 bases, with 14 bases spanning the gap. This CDR3 region has 15 residues. CDR1 is SGHDT, CDR2 YYEEEE, per germline.

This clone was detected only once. The CDR3 is CASSPSDPGGEQYF. CDR3 DNA sequence: TGCGCCAGCAGCCCATCGGACCCTGGGGGGGAGCAGTACTTC. The rearrangement joins TRBV5-1 to TRBJ2-7; tentative D call: TRBD2 (6 bases). CDR1 and CDR2 (germline): SGHRS, YFSETQ. This CDR3 comprises 14 residues. Deletions cut 4 bases from V and 7 bases from J, with 18 bases between.

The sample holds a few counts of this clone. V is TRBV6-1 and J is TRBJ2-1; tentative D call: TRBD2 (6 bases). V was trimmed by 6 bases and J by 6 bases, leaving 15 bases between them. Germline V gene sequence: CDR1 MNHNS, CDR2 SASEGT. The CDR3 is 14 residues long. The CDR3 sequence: CASSLRRDSNEQFF. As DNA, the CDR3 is TGTGCCAGCAGCCTGAGGCGGGACTCCAATGAGCAGTTCTTC.

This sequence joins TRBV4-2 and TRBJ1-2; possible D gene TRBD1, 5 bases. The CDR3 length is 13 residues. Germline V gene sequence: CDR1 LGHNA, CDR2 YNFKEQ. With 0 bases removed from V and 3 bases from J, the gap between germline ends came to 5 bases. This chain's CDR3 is CASSQDRDYGYTF. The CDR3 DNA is TGTGCCAGCAGCCAAGACAGGGACTATGGCTACACCTTC.

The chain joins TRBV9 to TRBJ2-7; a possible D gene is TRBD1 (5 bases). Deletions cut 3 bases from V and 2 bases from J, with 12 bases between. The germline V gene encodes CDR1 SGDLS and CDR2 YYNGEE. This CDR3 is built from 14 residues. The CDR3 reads CASSGQGSPYEQYF. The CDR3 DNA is TGTGCCAGCAGCGGGCAGGGCTCTCCCTACGAGCAGTACTTC.